These 27 T cell receptor beta chains came from one sample sequenced in a study of identical twins. TCRdb re-called the 5' RACE reads with MiXCR, one entry per CDR3 protein. Here the sample spans about 530,000 distinct CDR3 sequences, 20% to 25% being singletons. These data were likewise used in another study, on yellow fever vaccine responses in identical twins.

The sequencing input was CD4+ T cells sorted from blood. The receptors stem from a woman aged 18-29 years in good health.

The genes are TRBV20-1 and TRBJ2-1; 7 positions agree with TRBD1. The CDR3 consists of 15 residues. With V trimmed by 6 bases and J by 3 bases, 11 bases remained unmatched. CDR1 DFQATT and CDR2 SNEGSKA come from the germline V gene (reference sequence). In DNA, the CDR3 is TGCAGTGCCAGAAAACAGGGGAACCACTACAATGAGCAGTTCTTC. This encodes CSARKQGNHYNEQFF.

The chain combines TRBV15 with TRBJ2-3; 8 positions match TRBD2. The ends lost 0 bases at V and 6 bases at J; junction bases unmatched: 8. The germline V gene has CDR1 LNHNV and CDR2 YYDKDF (reference sequence). There are 16 residues in the CDR3. CDR3 residues: CATSRDAGTSFDTQYF. As DNA, the CDR3 is TGTGCCACCAGCAGAGATGCCGGGACTAGTTTCGATACGCAGTATTTT.

A word on this clonotype: At one end the junction does not follow the germline gene, possibly because of a read error. The rearrangement joins TRBV7-8 to TRBJ2-5, with D hard to call. The CDR3 is 14 amino acids. CDR1 and CDR2 (germline): SGHVS, FQNEAQ. The CDR3 bases are TGTGCCAGCAGCTTAGTGGGCCACCAGGAGACCCAGTACTTC. This codes for CASSLVGHQETQYF. Full variable domain (rest looked up from reference TRBV7-8 and TRBJ2-5): GAGVSQSPRYKVAKRGQDVALRCDPISGHVSLFWYQQALGQGPEFLTYFQNEAQLDKSGLPSDRFFAERPEGSVSTLKIQRTQQEDSAVYLCASSLVGHQETQYFGPGTRLLVL.

The chain links TRBV11-2 to TRBJ2-4; D might be TRBD1 or TRBD2, each matching 6 bases. The CDR3 loop spans 18 amino acids. Germline CDR1 is SGHAT and CDR2 is FQNNGV. Between the trimmed V and J ends, which lost 4 bases and 0 bases, there was a span of 19 bases. This chain's CDR3 is CASSSPHLGGLAKNIQYF. The CDR3 nucleotides read TGTGCCAGCAGCTCCCCCCACCTAGGGGGGCTAGCCAAAAACATTCAGTACTTC. Variable domain in full (rest from reference TRBV11-2 and TRBJ2-4): EAGVAQSPRYKIIEKRQSVAFWCNPISGHATLYWYQQILGQGPKLLIQFQNNGVVDDSQLPKDRFSAERLKGVDSTLKIQPAKLEDSAVYLCASSSPHLGGLAKNIQYFGAGTRLSVL.

The chain has TRBV27 and TRBJ2-5, with TRBD2 matching 7 bases. V shed 0 bases and J 5 bases; nucleotides not matched to a gene: 6. Germline values: CDR1 MNHEY, CDR2 SMNVEV (reference sequence). This CDR3 is built from 15 residues. The CDR3 region has the DNA TGTGCCAGCAGTTTATCGGGGCGGGGGTCGGAGACCCAGTACTTC. Amino acid sequence: CASSLSGRGSETQYF.

The genes are TRBV10-3 and TRBJ2-3; TRBD1 is a possible D gene (5 bases). Trimming cost V 4 bases and J 2 bases, with 13 bases left between them. The CDR3 runs to 15 residues. Germline CDR1 reads ENHRY; CDR2 reads SYGVKD. The CDR3 DNA reads as TGTGCCATCAGTGGCGGTGACAGATACACAGATACGCAGTATTTT. Its protein product is CAISGGDRYTDTQYF.

The chain joins TRBV27 to TRBJ2-7; no reliable D call. Germline-derived CDR1 and CDR2 are MNHEY and SMNVEV (reference sequence). V shed 0 bases and J shed 2 bases, with 5 bases lying between them. The CDR3 covers 13 residues. The CDR3 DNA sequence: TGTGCCAGCAGTTTATCTCCCGCCTACGAGCAGTACTTC. It specifies CASSLSPAYEQYF.

This clonotype was seen only a few times. J is TRBJ1-3 and V is TRBV6-5, with a possible D match to TRBD1 (5 bases). Germline V gives CDR1 MNHEY, CDR2 SVGAGI. There are 17 residues in the CDR3. V was trimmed by 3 bases and J by 0 bases, leaving 15 bases between them. CDR3 DNA: TGTGCCAGCAGTTATTCGGTACAGGCCCACTCTGGAAACACCATATATTTT. This codes for CASSYSVQAHSGNTIYF.

J is TRBJ2-1 and V is TRBV2, with 9 bases matching TRBD2. CDR1 is SNHLY and CDR2 is FYNNEI in the germline V gene. The J segment lost 7 bases and the V segment lost 3 bases, leaving 16 bases of the junction unmatched. The CDR3 extends over 18 amino acids. This chain's CDR3 is CASSEFLRISGSSNEQFF. The CDR3 nucleotides read TGTGCCAGCAGTGAGTTTCTGAGGATTAGCGGGAGTAGTAATGAGCAGTTCTTC.

In its sample, this clonotype was seen a few times. The V and J genes are TRBV12-3 or TRBV12-4 and TRBJ2-7, with 7 bases lining up with TRBD2. This CDR3 contains 13 residues. Unmatched junction bases numbered 9, after V lost 8 bases and J lost 5 bases. The CDR3 loop reads CASRAGAGNEQYF. CDR3 DNA: TGTGCCAGCCGGGCGGGAGCAGGAAACGAGCAGTACTTC.

This clonotype was detected ten times or more. The V and J genes are TRBV12-3 or TRBV12-4 and TRBJ2-7, with 8 bases fitting TRBD1. This CDR3 has 14 amino acids. Trimming cost V 1 base and J 6 bases; bases outside gene matches: 5. The CDR3 coding sequence is TGTGCCAGCAGTTTAGGAGACAGGGGCTTCGAGCAGTACTTC. Protein: CASSLGDRGFEQYF.

This clonotype was counted many times. The chain employs TRBV5-1 and TRBJ2-2; possible D gene TRBD1, 5 bases. Trimming removed 3 bases at V and 4 bases at J, with 13 bases between. The CDR3 contains 15 residues. Germline CDR1 is SGHRS and CDR2 is YFSETQ. The CDR3 loop reads CASSSWAQGTGELFF. CDR3 nucleotides: TGCGCCAGCAGCTCGTGGGCGCAGGGCACCGGGGAGCTGTTTTTT.

The chain has TRBV9 and TRBJ2-1, with 8 positions matching TRBD2. The length of the CDR3 is 13 residues. The ends lost 4 bases at V and 7 bases at J; junction bases unmatched: 4. The germline V gene encodes CDR1 SGDLS and CDR2 YYNGEE. CDR3 DNA: TGTGCCAGCAGCTCAAGACTAGCGAATGAGCAGTTCTTC. Translated, it gives CASSSRLANEQFF. Full variable domain (rest looked up from reference TRBV9 and TRBJ2-1): DSGVTQTPKHLITATGQRVTLRCSPRSGDLSVYWYQQSLDQGLQFLIQYYNGEERAKGNILERFSAQQFPDLHSELNLSSLELGDSALYFCASSSRLANEQFFGPGTRLTVL.

The gene calls are TRBV24-1 and TRBJ2-1; D may be TRBD2 (6 bases). This CDR3 comprises 13 residues. The V and J ends lost 10 bases and 2 bases respectively, with 11 bases between them. Germline CDR1 and CDR2: KGHDR and SFDVKD. The CDR3 is CATEGAAYNEQFF. The CDR3 DNA is TGTGCCACGGAGGGAGCAGCCTACAATGAGCAGTTCTTC.

The chain uses TRBV7-3 and TRBJ2-3; D not resolved. Germline V gene data show CDR1 as SGHTA and CDR2 as FQGTGA. V was cut by 0 bases and J by 2 bases, with 9 bases left in between. The CDR3 length is 15 residues. Here the CDR3 reads CASSLTGLTTDTQYF. The CDR3 nucleotides are TGTGCCAGCAGCTTAACAGGCTTAACCACAGATACGCAGTATTTT.

Only a few counts were recorded for this clonotype. CDR3: CASTPEGQLNTEAFF. CDR3 DNA sequence: TGTGCCAGCACCCCCGAAGGACAGTTGAACACTGAAGCTTTCTTT. The gene calls are TRBV3-1 and TRBJ1-1; TRBD1 might be the D (6 bases). CDR1 is LGHDT and CDR2 is YNNKEL in the germline V gene (reference sequence). The V end was cut by 7 bases, the J end by 0 bases, with 15 bases between. This CDR3 is 15 amino acids long.

The chain combines TRBV25-1 with TRBJ2-7; TRBD2 matches at 10 bases. The CDR3 has 16 amino acids. Germline CDR1 is MGHDK and CDR2 is SYGVNS. Germline trimming cut 1 base from V and 4 bases from J; bases unmatched to any gene: 7. CDR3: CASSELSSSGSYEQYF. DNA for the CDR3: TGTGCCAGCAGTGAATTGAGTTCTAGCGGGAGTTACGAGCAGTACTTC.

There are many counts of this clonotype. The chain links TRBV28 to TRBJ1-1; D not certain. This CDR3 is built from 14 residues. Germline CDR1 and CDR2: MDHEN and SYDVKM. Deletions cut 3 bases from V and 9 bases from J, with 17 bases between. CDR3 DNA: TGTGCCAGCAGTTTGAGGTCCCAGATGGGGAAAGCTTTCTTT. Translating it yields CASSLRSQMGKAFF.

There are a few counts of this clonotype. The J gene is TRBJ2-6, the V gene TRBV5-1; D unclear. This CDR3 has 15 residues. Germline CDR1 is SGHRS and CDR2 is YFSETQ. Trimming took 5 bases from V and 0 from J, leaving 9 bases between them. The CDR3 sequence is CASRKTGSGANVLTF. CDR3 DNA: TGCGCCAGCAGGAAAACGGGCTCTGGGGCCAACGTCCTGACTTTC. Combining the CDR3 with reference TRBV5-1 and TRBJ2-6 gives the whole variable domain KAGVTQTPRYLIKTRGQQVTLSCSPISGHRSVSWYQQTPGQGLQFLFEYFSETQRNKGNFPGRFSGRQFSNSRSEMNVSTLELGDSALYLCASRKTGSGANVLTFGAGSRLTVL.

This clonotype was observed a handful of times. V is TRBV15 and J is TRBJ2-5, with 8 bases fitting TRBD2. J gave up 2 bases and V 0 bases, and 5 bases lay outside the gene matches. Germline-derived CDR1 and CDR2 are LNHNV and YYDKDF (reference sequence). This CDR3 is built from 16 residues. CDR3 nucleotide sequence: TGTGCCACCAGCAGAGATCGCGCGGGAGGACAAGAGACCCAGTACTTC. Translating it yields CATSRDRAGGQETQYF. Variable domain in full (rest from reference TRBV15 and TRBJ2-5): DAMVIQNPRYQVTQFGKPVTLSCSQTLNHNVMYWYQQKSSQAPKLLFHYYDKDFNNEADTPDNFQSRRPNTSFCFLDIRSPGLGDTAMYLCATSRDRAGGQETQYFGPGTRLLVL.

The chain combines TRBV11-3 with TRBJ2-2; D not resolved. Between the trimmed V and J ends, which lost 3 bases and 5 bases, there was a span of 13 bases. This CDR3 comprises 15 residues. In germline, CDR1 is SGHNT, CDR2 YENEEA. The CDR3 sequence is CASSFGLSPTGELFF. CDR3 in DNA: TGTGCCAGCAGCTTCGGGTTGTCCCCGACCGGGGAGCTGTTTTTT.

This clonotype was seen only a few times. The J gene is TRBJ2-1, the V gene TRBV7-2; 8 bases align to TRBD2. V lost 2 bases to trimming and J lost 8 bases; unmatched junction nucleotides: 8. Germline V gives CDR1 SGHTA, CDR2 FQGNSA. CDR3 size: 15 residues. The CDR3 DNA is TGTGCCAGCAGCTTAAGTAGCGGGATAGGATATGAGCAGTTCTTC. The encoded protein is CASSLSSGIGYEQFF.

This clonotype was detected only a few times. The junction shows a germline mismatch at one end, possibly a read error. The chain uses TRBV29-1 and TRBJ2-6; TRBD1 agrees at 8 bases. The germline gives CDR1 SQVTM, CDR2 ANQGSEA. The CDR3 is 12 amino acids. CDR3 sequence: CSVGQVSGQVLF. The CDR3 nucleotides are TGCAGCGTTGGCCAGGTCTCGGGACAGGTCCTTTTC.

V gene TRBV2 combines with J gene TRBJ2-7; 10 bases line up with TRBD2. CDR3 length: 14 residues. The V gene's germline CDR1 is SNHLY and CDR2 FYNNEI. With 5 bases clipped from V and 5 bases from J, the junction kept 6 bases outside the gene matches. CDR3 nucleotides: TGTGCCAGCAGTCAGCGGGGGGGCCAAAACGAGCAGTACGTC. Translation: CASSQRGGQNEQYV.

This clonotype was detected a few times. The chain carries TRBV4-1 and TRBJ1-1; D unresolved. Germline V gives CDR1 MGHRA, CDR2 YSYEKL. Trimming removed 6 bases from V and 1 base from J, with 18 bases in between. CDR3 length: 16 residues. The CDR3 DNA reads as TGCGCCAGCAGATTGAGTGAGGGAACGGGGAACACTGAAGCTTTCTTT. Translated, it gives CASRLSEGTGNTEAFF.

DNA for the CDR3: TGTGCCAGCAGCCGGCAGGGTTCCACTGAAGCTTTCTTT. It codes for CASSRQGSTEAFF. The chain uses TRBV14 and TRBJ1-1, with D perhaps TRBD1 (5 bases). The ends were cut back, 4 bases at V and 4 bases at J, with 10 bases in the middle. The CDR3 loop spans 13 amino acids. Germline V gene lookup returns CDR1 SGHDN and CDR2 FVKESK. The complete variable domain, with remaining parts taken from reference TRBV14 and TRBJ1-1, reads EAGVTQFPSHSVIEKGQTVTLRCDPISGHDNLYWYRRVMGKEIKFLLHFVKESKQDESGMPNNRFLAERTGGTYSTLKVQPAELEDSGVYFCASSRQGSTEAFFGQGTRLTVV.

The chain has TRBV18 and TRBJ2-6; either TRBD1 or TRBD2 may supply D (5 bases each). Trimming pared 1 base from V and 0 bases from J, leaving 10 bases between. Germline V gives CDR1 KGHSH, CDR2 LQKENI. The CDR3 runs to 17 residues. In nucleotides, the CDR3 is TGTGCCAGCTCACCACTCCCGGGGACCTCTGGGGCCAACGTCCTGACTTTC. This gives the protein CASSPLPGTSGANVLTF.